This TCR beta chain is drawn from a study of cytomegalovirus exposure and HLA in healthy donors. General study points: Further analysis was carried out later, and it showed several of the most significant clusters appearing linked to common viral pathogens.

There are a few counts of this clone. The antigen remains unidentified. The CDR3 has 15 residues. After removal of 5 bases from V and 6 bases from J, the junction contained 4 bases not matched to a gene. CDR1 and CDR2 (germline): SGHNT, YENEEA. The PCR had 60 Vbeta and 13 Jbeta primers. Clones were sequenced by immunoSEQ multiplex PCR, and TCRdb holds only the in-frame ones, with some missing. The profile shows around 99,000 clones, approximately 73% of them singletons. This chain links TRBV11-3 with TRBJ2-2, with 12 bases matching TRBD1. The sequenced sample was PBMCs. The receptor comes from a middle-aged man in good health and CMV-seronegative. The CDR3 sequence: CASSPGTGGPGELFF. Written as DNA, the CDR3 is TGTGCCAGCAGCCCCGGGACAGGGGGCCCCGGGGAGCTGTTTTTT.